Listed below are T cell receptor beta chains from one sample, sequenced in a study of OX40 agonist ivuxolimab in advanced cancers. Data came from immunoSEQ multiplex PCR; TCRdb stores just in-frame clones and leaves some out. The sample shows some 45,000 clones, 70% to 90% of them seen only once. Specimen: CD4+ or CD8+ T cells sorted from blood, collected in a trial of the OX40 agonist ivuxolimab. These receptors all stem from an adult with an advanced solid tumor such as melanoma, head and neck, liver or kidney cancer. The CDR3 runs from the conserved cysteine through the conserved F or W. The D gene is left open where the match is weak. The size field is filled for only some rows; it gives once, few, many or a size class.

J gene | V gene | D gene | clone size | CDR3 protein | CDR3 DNA
TRBJ2-6 | TRBV6-5 | NA | NA | CASSYQGWSGANVLTF | TGTGCCAGCAGTTATCAGGGGTGGTCTGGGGCCAACGTCCTGACTTTC
TRBJ2-5 | TRBV30 | TRBD1 | NA | CAWMGTVRGETQYF | TGTGCCTGGATGGGGACAGTCCGAGGGGAGACCCAGTACTTC
TRBJ2-7 | TRBV15 | NA | few | CATSRGRGNPYEQYF | TGTGCCACCAGCAGGGGGCGGGGAAATCCCTACGAGCAGTACTTC
TRBJ1-5 | TRBV28 | NA | NA | CASSPLGKASNQPQHF | TGTGCCAGCAGTCCGCTAGGCAAAGCGAGCAATCAGCCCCAGCATTTT
TRBJ2-7 | TRBV6-5 | NA | once | CASSGTVTYEQYF | TGTGCCAGCAGTGGCACTGTTACCTACGAGCAGTACTTC
TRBJ2-2 | TRBV10-3 | NA | once | CAIERSPNTGELFF | TGTGCCATAGAAAGGAGTCCGAACACCGGGGAGCTGTTTTTT
TRBJ2-3 | TRBV5-1 | TRBD1 | NA | CASSLGPGQGADTQYF | TGCGCCAGCAGCTTGGGACCGGGACAGGGGGCAGATACGCAGTATTTT
TRBJ2-5 | TRBV5-1 | NA | NA | CASSLERLQETQYF | TGCGCCAGCAGCTTGGAACGGCTCCAAGAGACCCAGTACTTC
TRBJ2-6 | TRBV4-3 | NA | NA | CASSQDHASGANVLTF | TGCGCCAGCAGCCAAGATCACGCCTCTGGGGCCAACGTCCTGACTTTC
TRBJ2-3 | TRBV5-6 | TRBD2 | NA | CASSPGLAGARDTQYF | TGTGCCAGCAGCCCGGGACTAGCGGGAGCACGGGATACGCAGTATTTT
TRBJ1-2 | TRBV7-9 | TRBD1 | NA | CASSAGTGGLGGYTF | TGTGCCAGCAGCGCCGGGACAGGGGGCTTGGGTGGCTACACCTTC
TRBJ1-3 | TRBV7-2 | TRBD1 | NA | CASSLHIPTGFRNTIYF | TGTGCCAGCAGCCTCCACATCCCGACAGGGTTTAGAAACACCATATATTTT
TRBJ2-7 | TRBV6-1 | NA | NA | CASSSYYEQYF | TGTGCCAGCAGTTCCTACTACGAGCAGTACTTC
TRBJ1-4 | TRBV28 | NA | NA | CASSLQGIREKLFF | TGTGCCAGCAGTTTACAGGGGATACGAGAAAAACTGTTTTTT
TRBJ1-2 | TRBV29-1 | NA | NA | CSVAGGGYGYTF | TGCAGCGTCGCTGGGGGAGGCTATGGCTACACCTTC
TRBJ2-1 | TRBV7-7 | NA | NA | CASSPTPEGDAAFF | TGTGCCAGCAGCCCGACCCCCGAGGGCGACGCTGCGTTCTTC
TRBJ2-1 | TRBV15 | TRBD2 | NA | CATSKASGLAGGRDNNEQFF | TGTGCCACCAGCAAGGCCTCGGGACTAGCGGGAGGCCGAGACAACAATGAGCAGTTCTTC
TRBJ1-4 | TRBV18 | NA | NA | CASSPPGGSRDEKLFF | TGTGCCAGCTCACCACCGGGCGGGAGTCGGGATGAAAAACTGTTTTTT
TRBJ2-3 | TRBV9 | NA | NA | CASSPLGGGQDTQYF | TGTGCCAGCAGCCCGCTGGGGGGCGGGCAAGATACGCAGTATTTT
TRBJ1-1 | TRBV27 | NA | once | CASSNTGSTEAFF | TGTGCCAGCAGCAATACAGGGTCCACTGAAGCTTTCTTT
TRBJ1-5 | TRBV19 | NA | NA | CASNRQATVGNQPQHF | TGTGCCAGTAACAGACAGGCCACAGTAGGCAATCAGCCCCAGCATTTT
TRBJ2-7 | TRBV5-1 | TRBD2 | NA | CASSLLAGEGEQYF | TGCGCCAGCAGCTTATTAGCGGGAGAGGGCGAGCAGTACTTC
TRBJ2-3 | TRBV5-1 | TRBD1 | NA | CASSFQGTDATDTQYF | TGCGCCAGCAGCTTCCAAGGGACAGACGCCACAGATACGCAGTATTTT
TRBJ2-1 | TRBV4-2 | NA | NA | CASSQVTPSLPNEQFF | TGTGCCAGCAGCCAAGTCACGCCTAGCTTACCCAATGAGCAGTTCTTC
TRBJ2-3 | TRBV10-3 | TRBD1 | NA | CAIRGQGATDTQYF | TGTGCCATCAGGGGACAGGGGGCGACAGATACGCAGTATTTT
TRBJ1-2 | TRBV9 | NA | once | CASSVTGFYGYTF | TGTGCCAGCAGCGTAACAGGTTTCTATGGCTACACCTTC
TRBJ2-1 | TRBV5-1 | NA | NA | CASSLVQGSYNEQFF | TGCGCCAGCAGCTTGGTACAGGGCTCCTACAATGAGCAGTTCTTC
TRBJ2-1 | TRBV10-3 | NA | once | CAISESADSYNEQFF | TGTGCCATCAGTGAGTCGGCAGACTCCTACAATGAGCAGTTCTTC
TRBJ1-5 | TRBV19 | NA | NA | CASSIVQGGQPQHF | TGTGCCAGTAGTATAGTACAGGGCGGTCAGCCCCAGCATTTT
TRBJ2-1 | TRBV11-3 | NA | NA | CASSLNGLVASGQFF | TGTGCCAGCAGCTTAAATGGTCTAGTTGCCAGCGGGCAGTTCTTC
TRBJ2-3 | TRBV6-4 | NA | NA | CASSLASGTDTQYF | TGTGCCAGCAGCCTAGCCTCTGGCACAGATACGCAGTATTTT
TRBJ1-4 | TRBV6-1 | NA | NA | CASSPTRTNEKLFF | TGTGCCAGCAGTCCGACAAGAACTAATGAAAAACTGTTTTTT
TRBJ2-1 | TRBV11-3 | NA | NA | CASSYPSPAAYYNEQFF | TGTGCCAGCAGTTATCCCTCCCCAGCGGCCTACTACAATGAGCAGTTCTTC
TRBJ2-7 | TRBV11-1 | TRBD2 | NA | CASSLGTSNEQYF | TGTGCCAGCAGCTTAGGGACTAGTAACGAGCAGTACTTC
TRBJ2-5 | TRBV29-1 | NA | NA | CSVGSGETQYF | TGCAGCGTGGGTTCAGGAGAGACCCAGTACTTC
TRBJ2-5 | TRBV30 | NA | NA | CAWSPLRDQGFRVQETQYF | TGTGCCTGGAGCCCCCTCCGGGACCAGGGTTTTAGGGTACAAGAGACCCAGTACTTC
TRBJ2-4 | TRBV19 | NA | NA | CASSMTELAKNIQYF | TGTGCCAGTAGTATGACGGAGCTAGCCAAAAACATTCAGTACTTC
TRBJ1-1 | TRBV12-5 | NA | NA | CASGLGGLGTEAFF | TGTGCTAGTGGTTTGGGGGGACTGGGGACTGAAGCTTTCTTT
TRBJ1-5 | TRBV19 | NA | NA | CASSGILGQPQHF | TGTGCCAGTAGTGGAATACTGGGTCAGCCCCAGCATTTT
TRBJ2-1 | TRBV29-1 | NA | NA | CSVDQDSEIYNEQFF | TGCAGCGTTGATCAGGACAGCGAAATTTACAATGAGCAGTTCTTC
TRBJ1-2 | TRBV19 | NA | NA | CASSKTGGRGYYGYTF | TGTGCCAGTAGTAAGACGGGAGGCAGGGGATACTATGGCTACACCTTC
TRBJ2-7 | TRBV5-1 | TRBD1 | NA | CASSRDRDSYEQYF | TGCGCCAGCAGCCGGGACAGAGACTCCTACGAGCAGTACTTC
TRBJ2-2 | TRBV2 | TRBD2 | NA | CASSEAGGYTGELFF | TGTGCCAGCAGTGAAGCGGGAGGGTACACCGGGGAGCTGTTTTTT
TRBJ1-2 | TRBV15 | TRBD1 | NA | CATSRASGGVSYGYTF | TGTGCCACCAGCAGAGCTTCAGGGGGCGTTAGCTATGGCTACACCTTC
TRBJ2-5 | TRBV18 | TRBD1 | NA | CASSPTGGGETQYF | TGTGCCAGCTCACCCACAGGGGGCGGAGAGACCCAGTACTTC
TRBJ2-7 | TRBV2 | NA | once | CASSADAPGEQYF | TGTGCCAGCAGTGCGGATGCTCCGGGCGAGCAGTACTTC
TRBJ2-3 | TRBV6-1 | TRBD2 | NA | CASSAVLEGLAGGSPDTQYF | TGTGCCAGCAGTGCCGTCCTTGAGGGACTAGCGGGGGGTAGTCCAGATACGCAGTATTTT
TRBJ1-1 | TRBV30 | TRBD1 | NA | CAWSGGPTGGTEAFF | TGTGCCTGGAGTGGAGGCCCTACAGGGGGCACTGAAGCTTTCTTT
TRBJ2-2 | TRBV19 | NA | NA | CASGGWPPNTGELFF | TGTGCCAGTGGGGGATGGCCGCCGAACACCGGGGAGCTGTTTTTT
TRBJ1-2 | TRBV5-4 | TRBD1 | once | CASSLGTGGLANYGYTF | TGTGCCAGCAGCCTAGGGACAGGGGGCCTAGCTAACTATGGCTACACCTTC
TRBJ2-7 | TRBV5-1 | TRBD1 | NA | CASRPLAGTGSYEQYF | TGCGCCAGCAGACCCCTTGCCGGGACAGGTTCCTACGAGCAGTACTTC
TRBJ1-6 | TRBV30 | TRBD1 | NA | CAFSKQGDSPLHF | TGTGCCTTCTCCAAACAGGGGGATTCACCCCTCCACTTT
TRBJ2-4 | TRBV5-6 | NA | NA | CASSPGPRQGNIQYF | TGTGCCAGCAGCCCGGGACCGCGGCAGGGAAACATTCAGTACTTC
TRBJ1-2 | TRBV7-8 | NA | NA | CATSGGRRVIDYGYTF | TGTGCCACCTCGGGGGGCAGGAGGGTTATCGACTATGGCTACACCTTC
TRBJ1-3 | TRBV7-9 | NA | NA | CASSWGLGVNTIYF | TGTGCCAGCAGCTGGGGGCTGGGAGTAAACACCATATATTTT
TRBJ2-5 | TRBV5-6 | NA | NA | CASSLWAYWDQETQYF | TGTGCCAGCAGCCTGTGGGCCTACTGGGATCAAGAGACCCAGTACTTC
TRBJ2-3 | TRBV7-2 | NA | once | CASSLSSGRTDTQYF | TGTGCCAGCAGCTTATCCTCCGGTCGCACAGATACGCAGTATTTT
TRBJ1-4 | TRBV2 | NA | NA | CASSAEFRDAKLFF | TGTGCCAGCAGTGCCGAGTTCCGGGATGCAAAACTGTTTTTT
TRBJ2-1 | TRBV18 | TRBD2 | NA | CASSPRTFGGGLNEQFF | TGTGCCAGCTCACCTCGTACCTTCGGGGGGGGCCTTAATGAGCAGTTCTTC
TRBJ2-1 | TRBV4-3 | TRBD2 | few | CASSQKLRGGNEQFF | TGCGCCAGCAGCCAAAAGTTACGGGGGGGCAATGAGCAGTTCTTC